The 9 T cell receptor beta chains below come from one sample, sequenced in a study of cytomegalovirus exposure and HLA in healthy donors. PCR used 60 Vbeta primers and 13 Jbeta primers. Data came from immunoSEQ multiplex PCR; TCRdb stores just in-frame clones and leaves some out. Altogether 55,000 to 65,000 clones are present, approximately 75% being singletons, with the ten largest covering 3% to 4%. Sequenced input: PBMCs. The receptors here all came from a woman in her thirties or forties in good health and CMV-seropositive.

This rearrangement joins TRBV21-1 to TRBJ2-3; the table assigns TRBD2, which was not confirmed against the DNA. TRBV21-1 corresponds to a pseudogene. This CDR3 spans 18 amino acids. CDR3 region: CASSKGGVSGAFTDTQYF. CDR3 nucleotide sequence: TGTGCCAGCAGCAAAGGGGGGGTTAGCGGGGCGTTCACAGATACGCAGTATTTT.

V and J are TRBV7-9 and TRBJ2-7; no definite D call. V was cut by 2 bases and J by 2 bases, with 10 bases left in between. There are 14 residues in the CDR3. The germline V gene has CDR1 SEHNR and CDR2 FQNEAQ (reference sequence). CDR3 residues: CASSLQQSPYEQYF. The CDR3 bases are TGTGCCAGCAGCTTACAACAGAGCCCCTACGAGCAGTACTTC.

V and J are TRBV27 and TRBJ2-7, with D tentatively TRBD2 (5 bases). CDR3 length: 14 residues. Per the germline V gene, CDR1 is MNHEY and CDR2 is SMNVEV (reference sequence). Trimming removed 6 bases from V and 1 base from J, with 13 bases in between. CDR3 in amino acids: CASSTDGVSYEQYF. CDR3 bases: TGTGCCAGCAGCACGGACGGGGTTTCCTACGAGCAGTACTTC.

CDR3 amino acids: CASSGGTSGGAGYEQFF. The CDR3 DNA is TGTGCCAGCAGCGGGGGGACTAGCGGGGGGGCGGGGTATGAGCAGTTCTTC. The chain links TRBV11-1 to TRBJ2-1, with 16 bases matching TRBD2. Germline-derived CDR1 and CDR2 are SGHAT and FQDESV (reference sequence). The length of the CDR3 is 17 residues. V was clipped by 5 bases and J by 8 bases; unmatched bases: 9.

This clone was seen only a few times. The gene calls are TRBV19 and TRBJ1-2; 10 bases match TRBD1. Germline assignment: CDR1 LNHDA and CDR2 SQIVND (reference sequence). With 6 bases clipped from V and 6 bases from J, the junction kept 10 bases outside the gene matches. The CDR3 totals 15 residues. This chain's CDR3 is CASSLMTGGQDGYTF. The CDR3 nucleotides are TGTGCCAGTAGCCTCATGACAGGGGGCCAGGATGGCTACACCTTC.

The J gene is TRBJ2-7, the V gene TRBV6-5; perhaps TRBD1 as D (5 bases). CDR1 and CDR2 (germline): MNHEY, SVGAGI. This CDR3 contains 14 residues. V was trimmed by 4 bases and J by 3 bases, leaving 13 bases between them. CDR3 sequence reads: CASSSQGLGYEQYF. The CDR3 nucleotides are TGTGCCAGCAGTTCCCAGGGTTTGGGCTACGAGCAGTACTTC.

The CDR3 nucleotides are TGCGCCAGCAGCTTGGGCCAGGGGGCGGACGGTGAGACCCAGTACTTC. As protein: CASSLGQGADGETQYF. This rearrangement joins TRBV5-1 to TRBJ2-7; 8 nucleotides line up with TRBD1. The better agreement between TRBJ2-5 and the DNA end casts doubt on the J call. The length of the CDR3 is 16 residues. CDR1 is SGHRS and CDR2 is YFSETQ in the germline V gene.

The chain carries TRBV19 and TRBJ2-2; 8 bases fit TRBD1. The CDR3 extends over 16 amino acids. The V and J ends lost 1 base and 4 bases, in that order; junction bases with no gene match: 5. Germline loops: CDR1 LNHDA, CDR2 SQIVND (reference sequence). CDR3: CASSIGTGSLTGELFF. The CDR3 DNA follows: TGTGCCAGTAGTATAGGGACAGGGTCCCTCACCGGGGAGCTGTTTTTT.

This clone was seen more than once but under ten times. One junction end disagrees with the germline gene, perhaps due to a read error. The CDR3 loop reads CASSEREGQGLSF. Here the CDR3 DNA reads TGTGCCAGCAGTGAAAGGGAGGGACAGGGGTTGAGTTTT. The genes are TRBV6-1 and TRBJ1-5, with 10 bases identical to TRBD1. CDR3 length: 13 residues. The germline gives CDR1 MNHNS, CDR2 SASEGT.